The 24 T cell receptor beta chains reported below all come from one sample, sequenced in a study of Ad26.COV2.S vaccination and SARS-CoV-2 variants. The data were produced by immunoSEQ multiplex PCR, yet TCRdb's version contains in-frame clones alone and is incomplete. The table has around 450,000 clones, approximately 90% seen once; the top ten hold 9.5% to 15%. Treatment noted: 15 to 20 received Ad26.COV2.S at low or high dose, single or two shots; roughly five received placebo; per-sample allocation not given. Specimen acquisition occurred on day 63 following the initial vaccine or placebo injection. Sequences were derived from peripheral blood, sampled in a trial of Ad26.COV2.S vaccine versus placebo. Receptors originate from a person aged 18-65 years who received the Ad26.COV2.S COVID-19 vaccine or a placebo.

The chain recombines TRBV7-3 with TRBJ2-1; D is perhaps TRBD2 (5 bases). CDR3 length: 12 residues. Germline loops: CDR1 SGHTA, CDR2 FQGTGA. Trimming removed 2 bases from V and 9 bases from J, with 8 bases in between. CDR3 sequence (DNA): TGTGCCAGCAGCTTAGTTGGGAGTGAGCAGTTCTTC. It specifies CASSLVGSEQFF.

This clone was recorded a few times. The chain couples TRBV30 to TRBJ1-5; 7 bases line up with TRBD1. Germline CDR1 and CDR2: GTSNPN and SVGIG (reference sequence). Trimming cost V 5 bases and J 0 bases; bases outside gene matches: 10. The length of the CDR3 is 16 residues. The CDR3 region is CAWSGGQSYSNQPQHF. In nucleotides, the CDR3 is TGTGCCTGGTCCGGGGGACAGTCCTATAGCAATCAGCCCCAGCATTTT.

A single count supports this clone. V and J are TRBV27 and TRBJ2-7; possible D gene TRBD2, 6 bases. Trimming cost V 0 bases and J 3 bases, with 12 bases left between them. The CDR3 consists of 15 residues. CDR1 MNHEY and CDR2 SMNVEV come from the germline V gene (reference sequence). CDR3 nucleotide sequence: TGTGCCAGCAGTTTATCACCCGGGGGAAACTACGAGCAGTACTTC. It specifies CASSLSPGGNYEQYF.

A single count supports this clone. This chain connects TRBV13 to TRBJ2-5; TRBD1 might be the D (6 bases). V dropped 5 bases and J dropped 1 base, with 14 bases sitting between them. The CDR3 extends over 15 amino acids. Germline V CDR1 and CDR2: PRHDT, FYEKMQ (reference sequence). The CDR3: CASSLRGNSQETQYF. The CDR3 region has the DNA TGTGCCAGCAGCCTAAGGGGGAATTCCCAAGAGACCCAGTACTTC.

V usage is TRBV6-2 or TRBV6-3 and J usage is TRBJ1-1, with D unresolved. This CDR3 has 13 residues. V was cut by 4 bases and J by 1 base, with 7 bases left in between. Germline assignment: CDR1 MNHEY and CDR2 SVGEGT. CDR3 nucleotide sequence: TGTGCCAGCAGTTTGGCCGCGAACACTGAAGCTTTCTTT. The encoded protein is CASSLAANTEAFF.

This rearrangement joins TRBV5-8 to TRBJ2-3; 10 positions agree with TRBD1. The CDR3 extends over 16 amino acids. V dropped 4 bases and J dropped 1; count of bases not matched to a gene: 6. Germline CDR1 SGHTS, CDR2 YDEGEE. Here the CDR3 reads CASSRRGQGGTDTQYF. The CDR3 DNA follows: TGTGCCAGCAGCCGAAGAGGACAGGGGGGCACAGATACGCAGTATTTT.

The chain joins TRBV20-1 to TRBJ2-1, with TRBD2 matching over 10 bases. This CDR3 is built from 11 residues. The junction had 6 bases not matched to a gene; V was cut back by 5 bases and J by 14 bases. Germline V gene lookup returns CDR1 DFQATT and CDR2 SNEGSKA (reference sequence). The CDR3 here is CSAFGLAVEFF. CDR3 DNA sequence: TGCAGTGCTTTCGGACTAGCGGTGGAGTTCTTC.

This rearrangement joins TRBV4-3 to TRBJ2-3; perhaps TRBD1 as D (6 bases). Deletions cut 0 bases from V and 2 bases from J, with 12 bases between. Germline values: CDR1 LGHNA, CDR2 YSLEER. CDR3 length equals 16 residues. The CDR3 nucleotides read TGCGCCAGCAGCCAAGATCAGGGGTCCCTCACAGATACGCAGTATTTT. Its protein is CASSQDQGSLTDTQYF.

V gene TRBV6-2 or TRBV6-3 combines with J gene TRBJ2-5; TRBD1 agrees at 7 bases. The germline V gene encodes CDR1 MNHEY and CDR2 SVGEGT. The J segment lost 7 bases and the V segment lost 6 bases, leaving 11 bases of the junction unmatched. CDR3 size: 14 residues. CDR3 region: CASSHGDRWGTQYF. The CDR3 DNA reads as TGTGCCAGCAGCCATGGGGACAGATGGGGGACCCAGTACTTC.

V is TRBV7-2 and J is TRBJ1-3, with D hard to call. The CDR3 contains 12 residues. The V end was cut by 5 bases, the J end by 5 bases, with 7 bases between. Germline CDR1 reads SGHTA; CDR2 reads FQGNSA. The CDR3 DNA sequence: TGTGCCAGCAGCAATAATAGAAACACCATATATTTT. The encoded protein is CASSNNRNTIYF.

The V call is TRBV25-1, the J call TRBJ2-7; D may be TRBD1 (5 bases). V lost 4 bases and J 1 base, leaving 11 bases between the germline ends. The germline gives CDR1 MGHDK, CDR2 SYGVNS. The CDR3 has 14 residues. In nucleotides, the CDR3 is TGTGCCAGCAGTGCCCAGGGTCCTTCCTACGAGCAGTACTTC. As protein: CASSAQGPSYEQYF.

The rearrangement links TRBV4-3 to TRBJ2-7, with 11 nucleotides matching TRBD2. The ends lost 1 base at V and 1 base at J; junction bases unmatched: 0. Germline CDR1 and CDR2: LGHNA and YSLEER. The CDR3 runs 15 residues. The CDR3 coding sequence is TGCGCCAGCAGCCAAGTAGCGGGAGGGTCCTACGAGCAGTACTTC. Encoded protein: CASSQVAGGSYEQYF.

The rearrangement joins TRBV11-2 to TRBJ2-1; 14 nucleotides line up with TRBD2. Germline V gene data show CDR1 as SGHAT and CDR2 as FQNNGV. The CDR3 is 16 residues long. The junction had 6 bases not matched to a gene; V was cut back by 2 bases and J by 9 bases. For the CDR3, the DNA is TGTGCCAGCAGCTTAAAGACTAGCGGGAGGGCAAGTGAGCAGTTCTTC. This gives the protein CASSLKTSGRASEQFF.

This CDR3 is CASSFRGRDTGELFF. CDR3 in DNA: TGTGCCAGCAGCTTCCGGGGACGCGACACCGGGGAGCTGTTTTTT. The V and J genes are TRBV11-2 and TRBJ2-2; the D call may be TRBD1 or TRBD2 (5 bases each). Germline V lookup: CDR1 SGHAT, CDR2 FQNNGV. The CDR3 length is 15 residues. The V and J ends lost 3 bases and 3 bases respectively, with 11 bases between them.

The chain employs TRBV9 and TRBJ1-5; D perhaps matches TRBD1 (6 bases). The CDR3 is made up of 14 amino acids. V dropped 3 bases and J dropped 5 bases, with 12 bases sitting between them. CDR1 and CDR2 from the germline V gene are SGDLS and YYNGEE. The CDR3 loop is CASSGGGSDQPQHF. The DNA of the CDR3 is TGTGCCAGCAGCGGGGGGGGCAGCGATCAGCCCCAGCATTTT.

The chain carries TRBV15 and TRBJ2-2, with D unclear. The CDR3 is 14 amino acids. CDR1 is LNHNV and CDR2 is YYDKDF in the germline V gene (reference sequence). V lost 1 base and J 2 bases, leaving 5 bases between the germline ends. CDR3 sequence reads: CATSRVSNTGELFF. Here the CDR3 DNA reads TGTGCCACCAGCAGAGTAAGCAACACCGGGGAGCTGTTTTTT.

This chain links TRBV6-5 with TRBJ2-7, with 8 bases aligning to TRBD1. The CDR3 sequence is 13 residues long. The germline V gene encodes CDR1 MNHEY and CDR2 SVGAGI. With 6 bases clipped from V and 0 bases from J, the junction kept 1 base outside the gene matches. The CDR3 here is CASRGQASYEQYF. The CDR3 region has the DNA TGTGCCAGCAGGGGACAGGCCTCCTACGAGCAGTACTTC.

The CDR3 spells CASSPTWADGYTF. The CDR3 bases are TGTGCCAGCAGCCCGACATGGGCCGATGGCTACACCTTC. The rearrangement joins TRBV7-8 to TRBJ1-2; D gene unclear. Trimming removed 5 bases from V and 6 bases from J, with 13 bases in between. The V gene's germline CDR1 is SGHVS and CDR2 FQNEAQ. The CDR3 consists of 13 residues.

The CDR3 bases are TGTGCCAGCAGCCCTAAAGCGGGAGGTACCTACAATGAGCAGTTCTTC. It encodes CASSPKAGGTYNEQFF. The chain couples TRBV5-4 to TRBJ2-1, with 9 bases that match TRBD2. This CDR3 region has 16 residues. Losses at the gene ends were 4 bases for V and 2 bases for J; bases not matched to a gene: 7. Germline CDR1 reads SGHNT; CDR2 reads YYREEE (reference sequence).

The rearrangement links TRBV27 to TRBJ2-3; a possible D gene is TRBD2 (6 bases). The CDR3 is made up of 14 amino acids. V was shortened by 8 bases and J by 5 bases, with 17 bases between the two germline ends. CDR1 is MNHEY, CDR2 SMNVEV, per germline (reference sequence). The CDR3 loop reads CASSNRESIDTQYF. Here the CDR3 DNA reads TGTGCCAGCTCGAACCGGGAGTCGATAGATACGCAGTATTTT.

The chain has TRBV28 and TRBJ2-2, with D perhaps matching TRBD1 (6 bases). Trimming took 3 bases from V and 4 from J, leaving 9 bases between them. From germline, CDR1 is MDHEN and CDR2 SYDVKM. This CDR3 comprises 14 residues. For the CDR3, the DNA is TGTGCCAGCAGTTTTTGGGGGCCCACCGGGGAGCTGTTTTTT. Translated, it gives CASSFWGPTGELFF.

This clone was counted once. The rearrangement links TRBV1 to TRBJ1-1. TRBV1 is deemed a pseudogene. The CDR3 length is 18 residues. As DNA, the CDR3 is TGCACCAGCAGCCAAGAAGGGACTGGGGAACAGATGAACACTGAAGCTTTCTTT. Encoded protein: CTSSQEGTGEQMNTEAFF.

The chain carries TRBV12-5 and TRBJ2-1, with a weak D call TRBD1 (5 bases). V was shortened by 7 bases and J by 6 bases, with 13 bases between the two germline ends. In germline, CDR1 is LGHNT, CDR2 FRNRAP. CDR3 length equals 13 residues. CDR3 region: CASVRQGSNEQFF. In DNA form, the CDR3 reads TGTGCTAGTGTGCGGCAGGGAAGCAATGAGCAGTTCTTC.

The chain has TRBV12-3 or TRBV12-4 and TRBJ1-4; D is unresolved. The CDR3 is made up of 13 amino acids. V was clipped by 3 bases and J by 5 bases, with 7 bases between them. The chain's CDR3 is CASSFFRNEKLFF. The CDR3 nucleotides read TGTGCCAGCAGTTTTTTCCGGAATGAAAAACTGTTTTTT.